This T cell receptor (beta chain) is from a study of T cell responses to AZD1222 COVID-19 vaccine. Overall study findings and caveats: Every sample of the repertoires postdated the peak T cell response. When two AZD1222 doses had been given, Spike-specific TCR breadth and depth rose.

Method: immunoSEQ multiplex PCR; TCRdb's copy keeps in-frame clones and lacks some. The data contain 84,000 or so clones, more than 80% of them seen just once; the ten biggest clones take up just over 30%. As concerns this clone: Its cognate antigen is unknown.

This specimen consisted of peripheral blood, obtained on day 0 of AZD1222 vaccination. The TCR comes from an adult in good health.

The CDR3 nucleotides are TGTGCCAGCAGCTTTGAAGGCGGGACAGATACGCAGTATTTT. Protein sequence: CASSFEGGTDTQYF. The V call is TRBV7-6, the J call TRBJ2-3, with D perhaps matching TRBD2 (5 bases). This CDR3 region has 14 residues. Germline V gene data show CDR1 as SGHVS and CDR2 as FNYEAQ. Trimming took off 3 bases at V and 3 bases at J, with 10 bases between the two ends.